Below are 11 T cell receptor beta chains sequenced from a single sample in a study of blood T cells in healthy people across ages. Using a J-beta primer mix together with a sample-barcoded 5' primer, a second PCR was run for roughly 6 to 12 cycles. TCRdb analysed the 5' RACE reads with MiXCR anew, one entry per CDR3 protein. The sample records around 710,000 distinct CDR3 sequences, roughly 41% being singletons. Input material: blood. All receptors derive from a woman aged 60-75 years in good health.

The chain is built from TRBV6-5 and TRBJ2-6; 9 bases are shared with TRBD1. The CDR3 is made up of 16 amino acids. Germline trimming cut 3 bases from V and 2 bases from J; bases unmatched to any gene: 2. CDR1 and CDR2 from the germline V gene are MNHEY and SVGAGI. The CDR3 sequence is CASSYRTGAGANVLTF. For the CDR3, the DNA is TGTGCCAGCAGTTATAGGACAGGGGCTGGGGCCAACGTCCTGACTTTC.

This chain links TRBV3-1 with TRBJ2-3; 11 nucleotides match TRBD2. CDR1 and CDR2 (germline): LGHDT, YNNKEL (reference sequence). V shed 4 bases and J 9 bases; nucleotides not matched to a gene: 6. The CDR3 covers 14 residues. In DNA, the CDR3 is TGTGCCAGCAGCCTAGGGGCTAGCGGGGGGACGCAGTATTTT. Translated: CASSLGASGGTQYF.

V is TRBV9 and J is TRBJ2-1; D is ambiguous. From germline, CDR1 is SGDLS and CDR2 YYNGEE. The V and J ends lost 2 bases and 0 bases respectively, with 9 bases between them. The CDR3 is made up of 15 amino acids. For the CDR3, the DNA is TGTGCCAGCAGCGTGCAGTCCACCTCCTACAATGAGCAGTTCTTC. It is translated as CASSVQSTSYNEQFF.

The gene calls are TRBV12-3 or TRBV12-4 and TRBJ2-5; TRBD2 matches 16 bases. J was trimmed by 4 bases and V by 6 bases; bases with no gene match: 11. The CDR3 covers 18 residues. In DNA form, the CDR3 reads TGTGCCAGCAGCAAATCCGGGACTAGCGGGGGGGCCCGAGAGACCCAGTACTTC. Translation: CASSKSGTSGGARETQYF.

The J gene is TRBJ2-1, the V gene TRBV3-1; 10 bases match TRBD2. CDR1 is LGHDT and CDR2 is YNNKEL in the germline V gene (reference sequence). This CDR3 is 16 amino acids long. Unmatched junction bases numbered 3, after V lost 2 bases and J lost 2 bases. The CDR3 sequence is CASSQPGLAAYNEQFF. CDR3 DNA sequence: TGTGCCAGCAGCCAACCCGGACTAGCGGCCTACAATGAGCAGTTCTTC.

On this clonotype itself: The junction departs from the called germline gene at one end, perhaps through a read error. The chain recombines TRBV13 with TRBJ2-2, with D maybe TRBD2 (6 bases). The CDR3 covers 17 residues. Germline lookup yields CDR1 PRHDT and CDR2 FYEKMQ (reference sequence). The CDR3 is CTSSLEVGREGTGELFF. CDR3 nucleotide sequence: TGTACCAGCAGCTTAGAGGTCGGGAGAGAAGGCACCGGGGAGCTGTTTTTT.

The CDR3 sequence: CASSLGANTDTQYF. The CDR3 region has the DNA TGTGCCAGCAGCTTAGGGGCTAACACAGATACGCAGTATTTT. V and J are TRBV7-3 and TRBJ2-3; D possibly corresponds to TRBD1 (5 bases). CDR3 size: 14 residues. V lost 2 bases to trimming and J lost 2 bases, with 8 bases between them. CDR1 and CDR2 from the germline V gene are SGHTA and FQGTGA.

J is TRBJ1-5 and V is TRBV20-1; D ambiguous. Between the trimmed V and J ends, which lost 0 bases and 4 bases, there was a span of 7 bases. Germline V CDR1 and CDR2: DFQATT, SNEGSKA (reference sequence). The CDR3 is 13 amino acids. The chain's CDR3 is CSARDLRNQPQHF. CDR3 coding DNA: TGCAGTGCTAGAGATCTGAGGAATCAGCCCCAGCATTTT.

The chain couples TRBV7-2 to TRBJ1-1; the D gene is possibly TRBD1 (6 bases). The CDR3 loop spans 17 amino acids. V was cut by 5 bases and J by 0 bases, with 19 bases left in between. Germline V CDR1 and CDR2: SGHTA, FQGNSA. The DNA of the CDR3 is TGTGCCAGCAGCACTAGCTTTCAGGGGTTCATGAACACTGAAGCTTTCTTT. Translation: CASSTSFQGFMNTEAFF.

This clonotype has a handful of counts. This chain joins TRBV13 and TRBJ1-2, with D tentatively TRBD1 (5 bases). Germline V gives CDR1 PRHDT, CDR2 FYEKMQ (reference sequence). CDR3 length: 11 residues. V lost 3 bases, J lost 7 bases, and 6 bases lay in between. The CDR3 reads CASSLQGGYTF. CDR3 bases: TGTGCCAGCAGCTTGCAGGGTGGCTACACCTTC.

This clonotype has a handful of counts. The chain joins TRBV11-2 to TRBJ2-7; no clear D gene. CDR1 is SGHAT and CDR2 is FQNNGV in the germline V gene. The CDR3 is 12 amino acids. The germline V and J ends were trimmed by 5 bases and 3 bases, with 8 bases remaining between them. CDR3 residues: CASSTVDYEQYF. CDR3 nucleotides: TGTGCCAGCAGCACCGTAGACTACGAGCAGTACTTC.